This T cell receptor (beta chain) was captured in a study of Ad26.COV2.S vaccination and SARS-CoV-2 variants. Study-level information: Among those in the COV1001 Ad26.COV2.S trial arm was the donor. Doses of Ad26.COV2.S were injected into muscle once or twice, 56 days apart. Study-level results: Analyses that measured TCR breadth and depth may have underestimated total T cell responses.

V trimming: 5 bases; J trimming: 5 bases; junction bases outside the gene matches: 7. This CDR3 is built from 14 residues. CDR1 and CDR2 from the germline V gene are MNHEY and SVGAGI. TCRdb's table, derived via immunoSEQ multiplex PCR, lists solely in-frame clones and lacks some. The sample holds some 460,000 clones, 80% to 90% seen once. For this clone: Its antigen is currently unknown.

As to treatment: some 20 received Ad26.COV2.S at low or high dose, single or two shots; roughly five received placebo; per-sample allocation not given. Repertoires come from day 63 after the first vaccine or placebo injection. Ad26 vector vaccine expressed Wuhan-strain SARS-CoV-2 spike. This sequence originates from a person between 18 and 65 years old who received the Ad26.COV2.S COVID-19 vaccine or a placebo. Sequences were derived from peripheral blood, sampled in a trial of Ad26.COV2.S vaccine versus placebo. The V call is TRBV6-5, the J call TRBJ1-1, with TRBD1 matching over 8 bases. The CDR3 nucleotides are TGTGCCAGCAGTCCCGACAGGGGTCGGACTGAAGCTTTCTTT. This gives the protein CASSPDRGRTEAFF.